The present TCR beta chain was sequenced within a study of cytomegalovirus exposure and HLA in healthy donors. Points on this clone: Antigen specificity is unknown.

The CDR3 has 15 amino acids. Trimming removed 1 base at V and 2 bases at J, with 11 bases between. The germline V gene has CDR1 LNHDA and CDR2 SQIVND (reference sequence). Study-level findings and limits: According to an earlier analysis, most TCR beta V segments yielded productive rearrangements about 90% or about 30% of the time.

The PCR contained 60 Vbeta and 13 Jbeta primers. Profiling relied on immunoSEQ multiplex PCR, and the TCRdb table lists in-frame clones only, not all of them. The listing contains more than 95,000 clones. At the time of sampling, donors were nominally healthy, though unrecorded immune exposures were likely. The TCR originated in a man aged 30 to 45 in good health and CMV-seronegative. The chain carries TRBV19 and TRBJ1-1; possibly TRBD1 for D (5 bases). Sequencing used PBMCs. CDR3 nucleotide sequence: TGTGCCAGTAGTATAGGGGCAGGGTCAAACACTGAAGCTTTCTTT. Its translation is CASSIGAGSNTEAFF.